Following are 8 T cell receptor beta chains from one sample sequenced in a study of blood T cell repertoires in COVID-19. Method: immunoSEQ multiplex PCR; TCRdb's copy keeps in-frame clones and lacks some. The table shows 70,000 to 75,000 clones, with about 82% occurring only once. Specimen: peripheral blood. These receptors were taken from an older woman with acute or convalescent COVID-19.

This rearrangement joins TRBV5-1 to TRBJ2-1; TRBD2 matches 8 bases. Germline loops: CDR1 SGHRS, CDR2 YFSETQ. The CDR3 runs 16 residues. Trimming took 2 bases from V and 3 from J; bases not matched to a gene: 7. This CDR3 is CASSLERGLVYNEQFF. For the CDR3, the DNA is TGCGCCAGCAGCTTAGAGCGGGGACTAGTCTACAATGAGCAGTTCTTC.

This chain joins TRBV24-1 and TRBJ1-2; TRBD1 aligns across 9 bases. V was clipped by 0 bases and J by 6 bases; unmatched bases: 7. CDR1 is KGHDR and CDR2 is SFDVKD in the germline V gene. CDR3 length: 16 residues. The CDR3 sequence is CATSDLSPTGGHGYTF. The DNA of the CDR3 is TGTGCCACCAGTGATTTGTCCCCGACAGGGGGTCATGGCTACACCTTC.

The rearrangement uses TRBV13 and TRBJ2-1, with D possibly being TRBD1 (5 bases). CDR3 length: 15 amino acids. Trimming stripped 0 bases from V and 2 bases from J, with 8 bases between. Germline V gene sequence: CDR1 PRHDT, CDR2 FYEKMQ (reference sequence). The CDR3 region is CASSLGQDTYNEQFF. CDR3 bases: TGTGCCAGCAGCTTAGGACAGGATACCTACAATGAGCAGTTCTTC.

The chain recombines TRBV6-5 with TRBJ1-4; D may be TRBD1 (5 bases). This CDR3 region has 14 residues. Trimming pared 5 bases from V and 8 bases from J, leaving 15 bases between. Germline CDR1 is MNHEY and CDR2 is SVGAGI. CDR3 sequence (DNA): TGTGCCAGCAGTCTTAGGACAAGGGGCGAAAAACTGTTTTTT. This sequence encodes CASSLRTRGEKLFF.

The count of this clone is one. The chain has TRBV7-9 and TRBJ1-2, with D perhaps matching TRBD1 (6 bases). Trimming took 1 base from V and 0 from J, leaving 9 bases between them. CDR1 and CDR2 (germline): SEHNR, FQNEAQ (reference sequence). This CDR3 comprises 15 residues. The CDR3 coding sequence is TGTGCCAGCAGCTTAGTGACAGGAGCTAACTATGGCTACACCTTC. Its protein is CASSLVTGANYGYTF.

The chain employs TRBV2 and TRBJ1-1; D call uncertain. Per germline, CDR1 SNHLY and CDR2 FYNNEI. The CDR3 has 12 residues. V gave up 5 bases and J gave up 4 bases, with 8 bases separating them. CDR3 DNA: TGTGCCAGCAGTTTTAGCATCACTGAAGCTTTCTTT. It translates to CASSFSITEAFF.

The chain couples TRBV5-1 to TRBJ2-1; D unclear. CDR3 size: 14 residues. Germline CDR1 is SGHRS and CDR2 is YFSETQ. V dropped 7 bases and J dropped 1 base, with 12 bases sitting between them. CDR3: CASSSGSSYNEQFF. The CDR3 DNA is TGCGCCAGCTCTTCAGGTTCTTCCTACAATGAGCAGTTCTTC.

V usage is TRBV11-2 and J usage is TRBJ2-3; maybe TRBD2 (6 bases). This CDR3 region has 16 residues. The germline V gene encodes CDR1 SGHAT and CDR2 FQNNGV. V lost 4 bases and J 5 bases, leaving 19 bases between the germline ends. The chain's CDR3 is CASSYQGGAAGDTQYF. CDR3 sequence (DNA): TGTGCCAGCAGCTACCAGGGCGGGGCCGCGGGAGATACGCAGTATTTT.